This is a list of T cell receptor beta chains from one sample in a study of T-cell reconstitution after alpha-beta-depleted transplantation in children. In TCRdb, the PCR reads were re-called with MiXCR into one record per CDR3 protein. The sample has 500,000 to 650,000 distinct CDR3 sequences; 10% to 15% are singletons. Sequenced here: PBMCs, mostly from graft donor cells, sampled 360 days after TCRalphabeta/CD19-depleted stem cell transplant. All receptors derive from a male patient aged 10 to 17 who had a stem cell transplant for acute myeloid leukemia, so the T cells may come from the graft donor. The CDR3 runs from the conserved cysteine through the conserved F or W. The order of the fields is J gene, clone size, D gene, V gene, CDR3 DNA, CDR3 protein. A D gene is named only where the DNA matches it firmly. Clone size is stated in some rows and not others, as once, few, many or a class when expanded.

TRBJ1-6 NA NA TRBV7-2 TGTGCCAGCAGCTTAGTTGGCCAGGTTAATTCACCCCTCCACTTT CASSLVGQVNSPLHF
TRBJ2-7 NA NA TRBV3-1 TGTGCCAGCAGCTTCTACGGGAGTTCCTACGAGCAGTACTTC CASSFYGSSYEQYF
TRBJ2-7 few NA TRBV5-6 TGTGCCAGCAGCCCCACGGACAGACCTTCCTACGAGCAGTACTTC CASSPTDRPSYEQYF
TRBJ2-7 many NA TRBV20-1 TGCAGTGCTAGCAGGGGCAGCACCTACGAGCAGTACTTC CSASRGSTYEQYF
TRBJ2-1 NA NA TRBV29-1 TGCAGCGTTGATATTACGGGGGGCGTTGGTGAGCAGTTCTTC CSVDITGGVGEQFF
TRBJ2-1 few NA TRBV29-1 TGCAGCGTTTCCTGGGTCGACAATGAGCAGTTCTTC CSVSWVDNEQFF
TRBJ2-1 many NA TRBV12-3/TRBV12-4 TGTGCCACCTCCGGGCCCTCTTGGGGTGAGCAGTTCTTC CATSGPSWGEQFF
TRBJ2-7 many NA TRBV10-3 TGTGCCATCAGTGACCTAGCCGACCACGAGCAGTACTTC CAISDLADHEQYF
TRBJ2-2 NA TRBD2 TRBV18 TGTGCCAGCTCACCAGCAGCGGGGGCTAACACCGGGGAGCTGTTTTTT CASSPAAGANTGELFF
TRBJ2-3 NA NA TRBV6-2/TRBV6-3 TGTGCCAGCAGTACCGATGGGAGGAGCACAGATACGCAGTATTTT CASSTDGRSTDTQYF
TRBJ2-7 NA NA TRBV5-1 TGCGCCAGCAGCTTTCGGGGGTATCTCTACGAGCAGTACTTC CASSFRGYLYEQYF
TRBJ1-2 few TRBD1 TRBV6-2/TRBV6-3 TGTGCCAGCAGTTACGGTCAGGGGGGCTATGGCTACACCTTC CASSYGQGGYGYTF
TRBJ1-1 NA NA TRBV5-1 TGCGCCAGCAGCTTCCGGGACCCCTCCGGGGCCGCAGCTTTCTTT CASSFRDPSGAAAFF
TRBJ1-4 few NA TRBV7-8 TGTGCCAGCAGCTTATCCCCCTTTGCCCCTCGACAGGCGGAAGAAAAACTGTTTTTT CASSLSPFAPRQAEEKLFF
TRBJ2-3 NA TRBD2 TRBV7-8 TGTGCCAGCAGCTTAGTCGGCGGGAGGTTCGATACGCAGTATTTT CASSLVGGRFDTQYF
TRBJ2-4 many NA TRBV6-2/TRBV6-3 TGTGCCAGCAGTTACCCCCAAAACATTCAGTACTTC CASSYPQNIQYF
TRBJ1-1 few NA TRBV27 TGTGCCAGCAATAAACAGGCTAGAGGCGGCGGCCACACTGAAGCTTTCTTT CASNKQARGGGHTEAFF
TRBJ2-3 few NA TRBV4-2 TGTGCCAGCAGCCAAGATAGTTTTCCGGACCGGGGCACAGATACGCAGTATTTT CASSQDSFPDRGTDTQYF
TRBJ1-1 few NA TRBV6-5 TGTGCCAGCAGTTACGCTGGGGACCGCACTGAAGCTTTCTTT CASSYAGDRTEAFF
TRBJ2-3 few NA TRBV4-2 TGTGCCAGCAGCCAAGTTGTAGAAGATACGCAGTATTTT CASSQVVEDTQYF
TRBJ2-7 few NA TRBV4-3 TGCGCCAGCAGCCAAGAGCCCACAGGGCAATCCTACGAGCAGTACTTC CASSQEPTGQSYEQYF
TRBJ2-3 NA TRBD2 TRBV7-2 TGTGCCAGCAGCCCTAGACTAGCGCGAGATACGCAGTATTTT CASSPRLARDTQYF
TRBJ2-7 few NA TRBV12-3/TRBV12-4 TGTGCCAGCAGAACAGGACATGCAGAAAACGAGCAGTACTTC CASRTGHAENEQYF
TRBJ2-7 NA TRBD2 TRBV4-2 TGTGCCAGCAGCAAAGAATCAGGACTAGCATTCTACGAGCAGTACTTC CASSKESGLAFYEQYF
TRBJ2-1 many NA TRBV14 TGTGCCAGCAGCCCTGGAGCGGGCTTCTCCTACAATGAGCAGTTCTTC CASSPGAGFSYNEQFF
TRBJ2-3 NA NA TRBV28 TGTGCCAGCAGTTCCTACAGGGGAGGAGATACGCAGTATTTT CASSSYRGGDTQYF
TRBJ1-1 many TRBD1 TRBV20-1 TGCAGTGGACAGGGGCAGAGCACTGAAGCTTTCTTT CSGQGQSTEAFF
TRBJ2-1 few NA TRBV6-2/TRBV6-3 TGTGCCAGCAGTCGGCTAGGCTTTGAGCAGTTCTTC CASSRLGFEQFF
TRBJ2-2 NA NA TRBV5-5 TGTGCCAGCAGCTTGGTTGGGACTCGAATGAACACCGGGGAGCTGTTTTTT CASSLVGTRMNTGELFF
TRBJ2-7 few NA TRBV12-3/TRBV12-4 TGTGCCAGCAGTTCCCCCGGCCCTGCCTACGAGCAGTACTTC CASSSPGPAYEQYF
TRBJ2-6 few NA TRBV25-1 TGTGCCAGCAGTGATCAGACAAGGGGCCCTAGCTCTGGGGCCAACGTCCTGACTTTC CASSDQTRGPSSGANVLTF
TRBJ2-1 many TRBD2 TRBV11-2 TGTGCCAGCAGCTCCCTAGCGGGAGAGACCTACAATGAGCAGTTCTTC CASSSLAGETYNEQFF